One sample yielded the 10 T cell receptor beta chains listed below, sequenced in a study of spatial heterogeneity in lung cancer. TCRdb independently ran MiXCR on the 5' RACE reads; one entry per CDR3 protein. The table shows about 50,000 distinct CDR3 sequences, with 7.6% occurring only once. Time point specified: sample taken at primary tumor resection. TCRs were sequenced from unsorted whole RNA of tumor, nontumor lung or PBMC. This specimen was PBMCs, taken at surgery. The source is a female donor with early-stage non-small cell lung cancer.

In this sample, this clonotype turned up many times. The chain combines TRBV11-2 with TRBJ2-7; 10 bases line up with TRBD1. J was trimmed by 7 bases and V by 3 bases; bases with no gene match: 6. The CDR3 consists of 14 residues. Germline lookup yields CDR1 SGHAT and CDR2 FQNNGV. The DNA for the CDR3 is TGTGCCAGCAGCTTCGGACAGGGGGGTTTTGAGCAGTACTTC. Its translation is CASSFGQGGFEQYF.

The sample holds many counts of this clonotype. The chain combines TRBV20-1 with TRBJ2-5, with D possibly TRBD1 on 6 matching bases. There are 12 residues in the CDR3. V was clipped by 7 bases and J by 2 bases, with 11 bases between them. Germline CDR1 DFQATT, CDR2 SNEGSKA (reference sequence). The CDR3 DNA follows: TGCAGTGTTCGGACAGTTCAAGAGACCCAGTACTTC. Protein product: CSVRTVQETQYF.

This clonotype was seen at least ten times. This chain links TRBV5-1 with TRBJ2-7; D is ambiguous. There are 14 residues in the CDR3. Germline-derived CDR1 and CDR2 are SGHRS and YFSETQ. The V end lost 0 bases, the J end lost 0 bases, and 7 bases lay between the germline ends. CDR3 sequence: CASSLVGSSYEQYF. The CDR3, as DNA: TGCGCCAGCAGCTTGGTAGGTAGCTCCTACGAGCAGTACTTC.

This clonotype was seen more than once but under ten times. The rearrangement joins TRBV29-1 to TRBJ2-7; D might be TRBD1 (6 bases). Trimming took off 1 base at V and 4 bases at J, with 14 bases between the two ends. In germline, CDR1 is SQVTM, CDR2 ANQGSEA. The CDR3 sequence is 14 residues long. The CDR3 is CSVEGTARPYEQYF. As DNA, the CDR3 is TGCAGCGTTGAAGGGACAGCCCGTCCTTACGAGCAGTACTTC.

The J gene is TRBJ2-7, the V gene TRBV6-2 or TRBV6-3; D might be TRBD2 (5 bases). V lost 0 bases to trimming and J lost 2 bases, with 14 bases between them. Per germline, CDR1 MNHEY and CDR2 SVGEGT. The CDR3 loop spans 16 amino acids. The CDR3 spells CASSYSSAAGTYEQYF. The CDR3 coding sequence is TGTGCCAGCAGTTACTCGAGTGCGGCGGGCACCTACGAGCAGTACTTC.

This clonotype was found many times. The chain employs TRBV5-6 and TRBJ2-5, with 8 bases matching TRBD1. This CDR3 is built from 14 residues. V gave up 3 bases and J gave up 5 bases; unmatched junction bases: 6. Germline CDR1 and CDR2: SGHDT and YYEEEE. CDR3 sequence reads: CASSWGQVAETQYF. The CDR3 DNA sequence: TGTGCCAGCAGCTGGGGACAGGTCGCCGAGACCCAGTACTTC.

This clonotype was observed many times. The chain joins TRBV12-3 or TRBV12-4 to TRBJ2-2; unclear D gene. This CDR3 contains 14 residues. The V end lost 6 bases, the J end lost 3 bases, and 11 bases lay between the germline ends. Here the CDR3 reads CASRIGPDTGELFF. The CDR3 DNA follows: TGTGCCAGCAGGATTGGACCCGACACCGGGGAGCTGTTTTTT.

The rearrangement links TRBV20-1 to TRBJ2-3; 7 positions agree with TRBD1. The CDR3 sequence is 15 residues long. Germline V CDR1 and CDR2: DFQATT, SNEGSKA (reference sequence). Trimming at V came to 3 bases and at J to 0 bases, leaving 6 bases not matched to a gene. The chain's CDR3 is CSARDTGVSTDTQYF. CDR3 sequence (DNA): TGCAGTGCTAGGGATACAGGGGTGAGCACAGATACGCAGTATTTT.

This clonotype was picked up a small number of times. V gene TRBV20-1 combines with J gene TRBJ2-5; D gene uncertain. This CDR3 region has 11 residues. With 3 bases removed from V and 3 bases from J, the gap between germline ends came to 5 bases. Germline V gives CDR1 DFQATT, CDR2 SNEGSKA (reference sequence). The CDR3 nucleotides are TGCAGTGCTAGGGGGAAAGAGACCCAGTACTTC. Translation gives CSARGKETQYF.

This clonotype was seen repeatedly, ten times or more. This chain links TRBV12-3 or TRBV12-4 with TRBJ2-1; 9 positions match TRBD2. This CDR3 is built from 14 residues. V shed 0 bases, J shed 8 bases, and the junction held 2 bases outside the gene matches. The CDR3 coding sequence is TGTGCCAGCAGTTTAGCGGGGACTAGCTATGAGCAGTTCTTC. Translation gives CASSLAGTSYEQFF.